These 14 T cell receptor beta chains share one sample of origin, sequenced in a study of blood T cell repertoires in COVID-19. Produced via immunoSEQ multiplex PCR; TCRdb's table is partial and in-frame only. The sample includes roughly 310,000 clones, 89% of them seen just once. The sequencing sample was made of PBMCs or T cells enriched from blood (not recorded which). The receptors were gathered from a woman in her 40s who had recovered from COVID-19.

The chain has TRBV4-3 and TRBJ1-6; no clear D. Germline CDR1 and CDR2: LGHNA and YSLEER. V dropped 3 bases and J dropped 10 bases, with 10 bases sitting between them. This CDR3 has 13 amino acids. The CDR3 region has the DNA TGCGCCAGCAGCCAGCGAGGCCACTCACCCCTCCACTTT. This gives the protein CASSQRGHSPLHF.

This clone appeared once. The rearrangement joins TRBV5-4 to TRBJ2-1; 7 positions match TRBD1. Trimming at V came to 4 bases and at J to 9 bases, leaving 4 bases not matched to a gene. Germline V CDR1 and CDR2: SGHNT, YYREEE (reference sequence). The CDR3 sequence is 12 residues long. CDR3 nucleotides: TGTGCCAGCAGCCGACAGGGTACTGAGCAGTTCTTC. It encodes CASSRQGTEQFF.

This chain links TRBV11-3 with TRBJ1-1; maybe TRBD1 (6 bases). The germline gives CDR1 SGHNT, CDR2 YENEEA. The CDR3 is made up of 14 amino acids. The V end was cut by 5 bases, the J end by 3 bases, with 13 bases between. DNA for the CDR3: TGTGCCAGCAGCCGGAGTGAGGGGGACACTGAAGCTTTCTTT. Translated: CASSRSEGDTEAFF.

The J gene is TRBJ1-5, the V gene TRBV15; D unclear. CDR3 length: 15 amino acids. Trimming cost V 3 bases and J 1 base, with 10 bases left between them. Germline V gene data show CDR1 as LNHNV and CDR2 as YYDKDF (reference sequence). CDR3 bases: TGTGCCACCAGCAGGGAGTCGTTCAGCAATCAGCCCCAGCATTTT. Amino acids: CATSRESFSNQPQHF.

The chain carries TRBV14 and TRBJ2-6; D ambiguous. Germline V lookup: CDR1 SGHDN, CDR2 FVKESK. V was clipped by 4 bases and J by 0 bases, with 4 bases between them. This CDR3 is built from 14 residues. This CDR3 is CASSLISGANVLTF. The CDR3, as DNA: TGTGCCAGCAGCCTTATCTCTGGGGCCAACGTCCTGACTTTC. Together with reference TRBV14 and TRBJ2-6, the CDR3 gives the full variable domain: EAGVTQFPSHSVIEKGQTVTLRCDPISGHDNLYWYRRVMGKEIKFLLHFVKESKQDESGMPNNRFLAERTGGTYSTLKVQPAELEDSGVYFCASSLISGANVLTFGAGSRLTVL.

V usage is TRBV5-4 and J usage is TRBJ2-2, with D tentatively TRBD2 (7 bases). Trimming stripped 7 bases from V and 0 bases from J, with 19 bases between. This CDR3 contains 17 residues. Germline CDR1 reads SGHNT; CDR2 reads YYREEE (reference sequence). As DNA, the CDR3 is TGTGCCAGCTCGGGGGGCGGGGCCCCTCCGAACACCGGGGAGCTGTTTTTT. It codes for CASSGGGAPPNTGELFF.

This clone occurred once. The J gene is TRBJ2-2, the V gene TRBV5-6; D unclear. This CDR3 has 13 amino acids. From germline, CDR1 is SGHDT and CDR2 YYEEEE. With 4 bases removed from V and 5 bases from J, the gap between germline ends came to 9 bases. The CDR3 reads CASSRKRTGELFF. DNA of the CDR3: TGTGCCAGCAGCCGCAAGAGGACCGGGGAGCTGTTTTTT.

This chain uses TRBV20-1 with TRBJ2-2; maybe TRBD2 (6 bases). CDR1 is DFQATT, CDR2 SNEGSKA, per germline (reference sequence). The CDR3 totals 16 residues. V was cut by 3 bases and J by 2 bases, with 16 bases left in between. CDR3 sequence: CSASDGIAVNTGELFF. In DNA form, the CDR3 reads TGCAGTGCTAGTGATGGAATAGCGGTAAACACCGGGGAGCTGTTTTTT.

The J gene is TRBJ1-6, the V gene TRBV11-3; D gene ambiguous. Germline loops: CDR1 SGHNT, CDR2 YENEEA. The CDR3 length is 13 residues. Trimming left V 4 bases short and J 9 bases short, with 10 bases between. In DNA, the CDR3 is TGTGCCAGCAGCTCCTTAACGGGTTCACCCCTCCACTTT. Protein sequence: CASSSLTGSPLHF.

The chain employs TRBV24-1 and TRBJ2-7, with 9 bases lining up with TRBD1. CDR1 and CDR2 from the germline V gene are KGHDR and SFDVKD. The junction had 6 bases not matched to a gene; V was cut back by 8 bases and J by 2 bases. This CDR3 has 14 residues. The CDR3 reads CATKGQGPPYEQYF. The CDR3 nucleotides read TGTGCCACCAAAGGACAGGGGCCACCCTACGAGCAGTACTTC.

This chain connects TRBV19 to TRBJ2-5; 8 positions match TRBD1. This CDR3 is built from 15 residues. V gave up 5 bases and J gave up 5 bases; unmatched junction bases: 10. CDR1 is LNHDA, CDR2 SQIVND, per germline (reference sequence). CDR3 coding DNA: TGTGCCAGTAGTCTTCGGACAGGGTTGGTTGAGACCCAGTACTTC. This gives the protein CASSLRTGLVETQYF.

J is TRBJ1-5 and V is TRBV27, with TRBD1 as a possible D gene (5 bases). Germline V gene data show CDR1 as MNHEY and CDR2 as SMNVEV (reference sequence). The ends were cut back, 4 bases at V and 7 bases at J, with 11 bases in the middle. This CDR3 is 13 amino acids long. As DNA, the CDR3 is TGTGCCAGCAGTTATGGGGGGGGGCAGCCCCAGCATTTT. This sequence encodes CASSYGGGQPQHF.

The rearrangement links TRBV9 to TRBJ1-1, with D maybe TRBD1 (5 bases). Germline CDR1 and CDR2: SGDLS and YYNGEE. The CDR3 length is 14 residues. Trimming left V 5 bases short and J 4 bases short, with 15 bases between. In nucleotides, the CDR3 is TGTGCCAGCAGTCTCTACCTGACAGCCACTGAAGCTTTCTTT. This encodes CASSLYLTATEAFF.

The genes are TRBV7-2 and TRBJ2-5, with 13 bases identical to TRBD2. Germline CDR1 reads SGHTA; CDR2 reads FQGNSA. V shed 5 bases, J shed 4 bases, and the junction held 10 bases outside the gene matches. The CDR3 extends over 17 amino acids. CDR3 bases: TGTGCCAGCAGCCCCTCCGGACTAGCGGGAGTGGGAGAGACCCAGTACTTC. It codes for CASSPSGLAGVGETQYF.